Listed below are T cell receptor beta chains from one sample, sequenced in a study of blood T cell repertoires in COVID-19. Assay: immunoSEQ multiplex PCR; the TCRdb copy retains only in-frame clones and omits some. This table holds fewer than 350,000 clones, around four fifths found once. The sample taken for sequencing was peripheral blood. The receptor set was obtained from a woman aged 45 to 65 with active or convalescent COVID-19. CDR3s include the opening cysteine and the closing phenylalanine or tryptophan. A D gene is named only where the DNA matches it firmly. Clone size is given for some rows only: seen once, a few or many times, or a class if the clone is expanded.

len | j_gene | v_gene | d_gene | abundance | CDR3aa | CDR3nt
14 | TRBJ2-7 | TRBV6-1 | . | . | CASSEMRVPYEQYF | TGTGCCAGCAGTGAAATGAGGGTTCCCTACGAGCAGTACTTC
13 | TRBJ1-1 | TRBV2 | TRBD1 | . | CASSGTGFTEAFF | TGTGCCAGCAGTGGGACAGGGTTCACTGAAGCTTTCTTT
13 | TRBJ2-7 | TRBV7-8 | . | few | CASSLASFYEQYF | TGTGCCAGCAGCTTAGCTAGTTTTTACGAGCAGTACTTC
15 | TRBJ2-5 | TRBV6-5 | . | . | CASRRSPLGQETQYF | TGTGCCAGCAGGCGGTCCCCCCTTGGCCAAGAGACCCAGTACTTC
14 | TRBJ1-1 | TRBV19 | TRBD1 | once | CASSVDRGGTEAFF | TGTGCCAGTAGTGTCGACAGGGGTGGCACTGAAGCTTTCTTT
16 | TRBJ2-1 | TRBV5-1 | TRBD2 | . | CASSPPIAGGYNEQFF | TGCGCCAGCAGCCCTCCTATAGCGGGTGGCTACAATGAGCAGTTCTTC
13 | TRBJ2-1 | TRBV10-3 | . | . | CAIRNIRRSLEFF | TGTGCCATCAGAAATATCCGGCGGTCGCTGGAGTTCTTC
20 | TRBJ1-4 | TRBV27 | . | . | CASSLFFPGFKSATNEKLFF | TGTGCCAGCAGTTTGTTTTTTCCAGGCTTCAAGTCCGCAACTAATGAAAAACTGTTTTTT
14 | TRBJ2-1 | TRBV6-5 | TRBD2 | . | CASRSSGRANEQFF | TGTGCCAGCAGGTCCAGCGGGAGGGCCAATGAGCAGTTCTTC
15 | TRBJ2-1 | TRBV5-6 | . | . | CASSLGGSSYNEQFF | TGTGCCAGCAGCTTGGGCGGCAGCTCCTACAATGAGCAGTTCTTC
15 | TRBJ2-7 | TRBV11-3 | TRBD1 | . | CASSTRGQGVNEQYF | TGTGCCAGCAGCACGAGGGGACAGGGGGTAAACGAGCAGTACTTC
13 | TRBJ1-5 | TRBV29-1 | . | . | CSVRGGSNQPQHF | TGCAGCGTTCGAGGCGGTAGCAATCAGCCCCAGCATTTT
17 | TRBJ1-2 | TRBV7-6 | TRBD1 | . | CASTPAGTGLTNYGYTF | TGTGCCAGCACCCCTGCGGGGACAGGGCTCACTAACTATGGCTACACCTTC
14 | TRBJ2-5 | TRBV5-1 | . | . | CASSLTAPQETQYF | TGCGCCAGCAGCTTGACAGCTCCCCAAGAGACCCAGTACTTC
13 | TRBJ2-3 | TRBV3-1/TRBV3-2 | . | . | CASSQDPRDTQYF | TGTGCCAGCAGCCAAGACCCTCGGGATACGCAGTATTTT
15 | TRBJ1-6 | TRBV27 | TRBD1 | few | CASRASGTGESPLHF | TGTGCCAGCAGAGCTTCCGGGACAGGGGAATCACCCCTCCACTTT
15 | TRBJ2-5 | TRBV13 | TRBD1 | . | CASLKSQDRAETQYF | TGTGCCAGCCTAAAAAGTCAGGACAGGGCAGAGACCCAGTACTTC
13 | TRBJ1-3 | TRBV5-1 | . | . | CASSLQGGNTIYF | TGCGCCAGCAGCTTGCAGGGGGGAAACACCATATATTTT
18 | TRBJ2-2 | TRBV11-3 | . | . | CASSLALKFGVNTGELFF | TGTGCCAGCAGCTTAGCATTAAAATTCGGGGTGAACACCGGGGAGCTGTTTTTT
18 | TRBJ2-7 | TRBV21-1 | . | . | CASSPGTGALGYHYEQYF | TGTGCCAGCAGCCCCGGGACAGGGGCGCTTGGGTACCACTACGAGCAGTACTTC
18 | TRBJ1-5 | TRBV6-2/TRBV6-3 | . | . | CASSYPGGGKLGNQPQHF | TGTGCCAGCAGTTACCCTGGCGGGGGCAAGTTGGGCAATCAGCCCCAGCATTTT
16 | TRBJ1-5 | TRBV18 | . | . | CASSPGVGGRGQPQHF | TGTGCCAGCTCACCAGGGGTCGGAGGGCGAGGGCAGCCCCAGCATTTT
16 | TRBJ2-1 | TRBV9 | TRBD2 | . | CASSTLGLAGGSEQFF | TGTGCCAGCAGCACTCTTGGGCTAGCGGGAGGTAGTGAGCAGTTCTTC
19 | TRBJ2-2 | TRBV14 | TRBD2 | . | CASSQDRASGRARTGELFF | TGTGCCAGCAGCCAAGATAGGGCTAGCGGGAGGGCCCGGACCGGGGAGCTGTTTTTT
16 | TRBJ1-2 | TRBV15 | TRBD1 | . | CATSRVVDRTNYGYTF | TGTGCCACCAGCAGAGTTGTGGACAGGACTAACTATGGCTACACCTTC
11 | TRBJ2-7 | TRBV5-1 | . | . | CASSERGSSYF | TGCGCCAGCAGTGAAAGGGGATCATCGTACTTC
15 | TRBJ2-6 | TRBV19 | TRBD1 | . | CASSTGESGANVLTF | TGTGCCAGTTCTACAGGGGAGTCAGGGGCCAACGTCCTGACTTTC
15 | TRBJ1-1 | TRBV3-1/TRBV3-2 | . | . | CASSTTSRGGAEAFF | TGTGCCAGCAGCACCACTTCCAGGGGAGGGGCTGAAGCTTTCTTT
14 | TRBJ2-7 | TRBV2 | TRBD1 | . | CASISDRGPYEQYF | TGTGCCAGCATATCGGACAGGGGGCCCTACGAGCAGTACTTC
15 | TRBJ1-1 | TRBV25-1 | . | . | CASGESGRGRAEAFF | TGTGCCAGCGGCGAGTCAGGGAGGGGAAGGGCTGAAGCTTTCTTT
16 | TRBJ2-1 | TRBV9 | TRBD2 | . | CASSVGAGVTYNEQFF | TGTGCCAGCAGCGTAGGGGCGGGAGTGACCTACAATGAGCAGTTCTTC
14 | TRBJ1-6 | TRBV9 | . | few | CASNPGQTNSPLHF | TGTGCCAGCAACCCGGGACAAACGAATTCACCCCTCCACTTT
12 | TRBJ1-2 | TRBV2 | . | . | CASSESGAGYTF | TGTGCCAGCAGTGAAAGCGGGGCCGGCTACACCTTC
12 | TRBJ2-1 | TRBV2 | TRBD2 | . | CASMGTKDEQFF | TGTGCCAGCATGGGGACTAAGGATGAGCAGTTCTTC
16 | TRBJ1-2 | TRBV7-9 | TRBD1 | . | CASSLDDRGRLYGYTF | TGTGCCAGCAGCTTAGACGACAGGGGGCGTTTATATGGCTACACCTTC
17 | TRBJ2-2 | TRBV6-4 | TRBD1 | . | CASSGTGGNVGTGELFF | TGTGCCAGCAGTGGAACAGGGGGCAACGTCGGCACCGGGGAGCTGTTTTTT
15 | TRBJ1-2 | TRBV27 | TRBD1 | . | CASSFRTGPLYGYTF | TGTGCCAGCAGTTTTAGGACAGGACCTCTCTATGGCTACACCTTC
15 | TRBJ1-6 | TRBV6-6 | TRBD1 | few | CASSSPGQGGSPLHF | TGTGCCAGCAGTTCCCCGGGACAGGGCGGGTCACCCCTCCACTTT
14 | TRBJ2-4 | TRBV7-2 | . | . | CASSSLLAKNIQYF | TGTGCCAGCAGCTCTTTACTAGCCAAAAACATTCAGTACTTC
15 | TRBJ2-6 | TRBV12-2 | . | . | CAILPYFAGANVLTF | TGTGCAATTCTACCTTATTTCGCTGGGGCCAACGTCCTGACTTTC
17 | TRBJ2-3 | TRBV28 | TRBD2 | once | CASSFRTSGRARDTQYF | TGTGCCAGCAGTTTCCGGACTAGCGGGAGGGCCCGGGATACGCAGTATTTT
17 | TRBJ2-1 | TRBV14 | TRBD2 | . | CASSHVLAGGPDNEQFF | TGTGCCAGCAGCCACGTACTAGCGGGAGGGCCCGACAATGAGCAGTTCTTC
14 | TRBJ1-5 | TRBV7-9 | . | . | CASSHSTGNQPQHF | TGTGCCAGCAGCCATTCAACAGGGAATCAGCCCCAGCATTTT
17 | TRBJ1-1 | TRBV18 | TRBD1 | once | CASSLWTGHSKSTEAFF | TGTGCCAGCTCACTCTGGACAGGGCATTCTAAAAGCACTGAAGCTTTCTTT
16 | TRBJ2-3 | TRBV15 | TRBD2 | . | CATSRPYSGSTDTQYF | TGTGCCACCAGCAGACCATATAGCGGGAGCACAGATACGCAGTATTTT
15 | TRBJ2-7 | TRBV11-2 | TRBD1 | . | CASSRRDSVTDEQYF | TGTGCCAGCAGCCGCCGGGACAGTGTGACCGACGAGCAGTACTTC
21 | TRBJ2-6 | TRBV19 | TRBD1 | . | CASSSPPGTGPEASGANVLTF | TGTGCCAGTAGCTCTCCCCCGGGGACAGGCCCCGAGGCCTCTGGGGCCAACGTCCTGACTTTC
18 | TRBJ2-7 | TRBV3-1/TRBV3-2 | TRBD2 | . | CASSQAPGLAGGAYEQYF | TGTGCCAGCAGCCAGGCTCCGGGACTAGCGGGAGGCGCCTACGAGCAGTACTTC